One sample yielded the 18 T cell receptor beta chains listed below, sequenced in a study of OX40 agonist ivuxolimab in advanced cancers. Assay used: immunoSEQ multiplex PCR; TCRdb lists only in-frame clones, some missing. The sample includes more than 60,000 clones, 80% to 90% of them seen just once. Sample: CD4+ or CD8+ T cells sorted from blood, taken in a trial of the OX40 agonist ivuxolimab. These receptors were obtained from an adult with an advanced solid tumor such as melanoma, head and neck, liver or kidney cancer.

CDR3 region: CASSLVGNTEAFF. The CDR3 DNA sequence: TGTGCCAGCAGCTTAGTCGGGAACACTGAAGCTTTCTTT. This chain links TRBV7-2 with TRBJ1-1; D is unresolved. Germline V gene lookup returns CDR1 SGHTA and CDR2 FQGNSA. Trimming took 1 base from V and 1 from J, leaving 4 bases between them. The CDR3 is 13 residues long.

This CDR3 is CASSPWTGERNQPQHF. The CDR3 DNA is TGTGCCAGCAGCCCGTGGACAGGCGAACGCAATCAGCCCCAGCATTTT. This rearrangement joins TRBV7-9 to TRBJ1-5, with 7 nucleotides matching TRBD1. This CDR3 contains 16 residues. The trim removed 5 bases at V and 2 bases at J, leaving 9 bases unmatched. Germline V gene sequence: CDR1 SEHNR, CDR2 FQNEAQ (reference sequence). Based on the CDR3 plus reference TRBV7-9 and TRBJ1-5, the full variable domain is DTGVSQNPRHKITKRGQNVTFRCDPISEHNRLYWYRQTLGQGPEFLTYFQNEAQLEKSRLLSDRFSAERPKGSFSTLEIQRTEQGDSAMYLCASSPWTGERNQPQHFGDGTRLSIL.

The rearrangement uses TRBV2 and TRBJ2-5; D may be TRBD1 or TRBD2 (5 bases each). This CDR3 has 14 amino acids. Trimming stripped 6 bases from V and 4 bases from J, with 15 bases between. The germline gives CDR1 SNHLY, CDR2 FYNNEI. The DNA for the CDR3 is TGTGCCAGCAGGCCGGACCTCGGGGCAGAGACCCAGTACTTC. This sequence encodes CASRPDLGAETQYF.

The count of this clone is one. The chain combines TRBV2 with TRBJ1-1; 9 nucleotides agree with TRBD1. The V and J ends lost 4 bases and 11 bases, in that order; junction bases with no gene match: 8. This CDR3 spans 13 amino acids. The germline V gene has CDR1 SNHLY and CDR2 FYNNEI. The CDR3 is CASSGGTGLRAFF. The CDR3 region has the DNA TGTGCCAGCAGTGGCGGGACAGGGTTGCGTGCTTTCTTT.

The V and J genes are TRBV10-3 and TRBJ2-3; 9 bases match TRBD1. Per germline, CDR1 ENHRY and CDR2 SYGVKD. V lost 6 bases, J lost 4 bases, and 17 bases stayed unmatched. This CDR3 has 18 residues. The CDR3 sequence is CAISPRGPGTGRADTQYF. In DNA form, the CDR3 reads TGTGCCATCAGCCCTCGAGGCCCCGGGACAGGGAGGGCAGATACGCAGTATTTT.

This clone has only one observation. The chain recombines TRBV29-1 with TRBJ1-1; D is unresolved. Per germline, CDR1 SQVTM and CDR2 ANQGSEA. Trimming took 8 bases from V and 4 from J, leaving 20 bases between them. The CDR3 spans 14 residues. Here the CDR3 DNA reads TGCAGCCTCTGCGGCCGGGAGTGGGTCACTGAAGCTTTCTTT. It encodes CSLCGREWVTEAFF.

The rearrangement links TRBV28 to TRBJ2-3; TRBD2 aligns across 14 bases. The CDR3 is 17 residues long. The germline CDR1 and CDR2 sequences are MDHEN and SYDVKM. V trimming: 2 bases; J trimming: 3 bases; junction bases outside the gene matches: 4. CDR3 region: CASSLGRTSGRTDTQYF. CDR3 sequence (DNA): TGTGCCAGCAGTTTAGGTCGGACTAGCGGGAGGACAGATACGCAGTATTTT.

The chain has TRBV6-1 and TRBJ1-6; D gene uncertain. From germline, CDR1 is MNHNS and CDR2 SASEGT. The V gene lost 7 bases and the J gene lost 14 bases, with 12 bases spanning the gap. CDR3 length equals 11 residues. CDR3 coding DNA: TGTGCCAGCACTTCCCAACGCTCCCTCCACTTT. Its protein is CASTSQRSLHF.

The chain uses TRBV19 and TRBJ2-5, with 10 bases identical to TRBD1. This CDR3 comprises 15 residues. Germline trimming cut 2 bases from V and 4 bases from J; bases unmatched to any gene: 4. CDR1 and CDR2 from the germline V gene are LNHDA and SQIVND (reference sequence). CDR3 DNA: TGTGCCAGTAGTATACGGCGGGACAGGGGAGAGACCCAGTACTTC. Its translation is CASSIRRDRGETQYF.

The chain is built from TRBV6-5 and TRBJ1-2; 8 positions agree with TRBD1. CDR1 is MNHEY and CDR2 is SVGAGI in the germline V gene. After removal of 5 bases from V and 2 bases from J, the junction contained 4 bases not matched to a gene. This CDR3 contains 14 residues. The CDR3 DNA reads as TGTGCCAGCAGTACCAGGGGGCTCAACTATGGCTACACCTTC. Its translation is CASSTRGLNYGYTF.

The CDR3 nucleotides are TGTGCCAGCAGCCCCGACAGGTTCTCTCCCTATGGCTACACCTTC. Protein: CASSPDRFSPYGYTF. The rearrangement uses TRBV27 and TRBJ1-2; D may be TRBD1 (6 bases). Trimming left V 6 bases short and J 4 bases short, with 18 bases between. Germline CDR1 reads MNHEY; CDR2 reads SMNVEV (reference sequence). The CDR3 has 15 residues.

V and J are TRBV18 and TRBJ2-3, with 11 bases identical to TRBD1. Germline CDR1 KGHSH, CDR2 LQKENI. There are 16 residues in the CDR3. Unmatched junction bases numbered 7, after V lost 2 bases and J lost 6 bases. CDR3 residues: CASSPGTGGRTDTQYF. CDR3 sequence (DNA): TGTGCCAGCTCACCAGGGACAGGGGGTCGGACGGATACGCAGTATTTT.

V is TRBV6-6 and J is TRBJ2-1; 10 nucleotides match TRBD2. The germline CDR1 and CDR2 sequences are MNHNY and SVGAGI (reference sequence). V gave up 4 bases and J gave up 4 bases; unmatched junction bases: 4. This CDR3 is built from 15 residues. CDR3 nucleotide sequence: TGTGCCAGCAGTTCCGAACTAGCGGGGTACAATGAGCAGTTCTTC. Its translation: CASSSELAGYNEQFF.

The chain uses TRBV30 and TRBJ1-2; 7 nucleotides match TRBD1. CDR3 size: 14 residues. V shed 2 bases and J 4 bases; nucleotides not matched to a gene: 7. Germline CDR1 is GTSNPN and CDR2 is SVGIG (reference sequence). CDR3 in DNA: TGTGCCTGGAGTACCCCAGGGGGATTCTATGGCTACACCTTC. Translation gives CAWSTPGGFYGYTF.

The chain employs TRBV5-4 and TRBJ1-2; a weak D match, TRBD1 (5 bases). CDR3 length: 13 residues. Germline-derived CDR1 and CDR2 are SGHNT and YYREEE (reference sequence). V gave up 0 bases and J gave up 4 bases, with 7 bases separating them. CDR3 protein: CASSLEGVYGYTF. The CDR3 region has the DNA TGTGCCAGCAGCTTGGAAGGGGTCTATGGCTACACCTTC.

J is TRBJ1-1 and V is TRBV7-8; TRBD1 matches 7 bases. With V trimmed by 5 bases and J by 5 bases, 8 bases remained unmatched. CDR1 is SGHVS, CDR2 FQNEAQ, per germline. The CDR3 runs to 14 residues. In DNA form, the CDR3 reads TGTGCCAGCAGCCCACGGGACAGTAGTACTGAAGCTTTCTTT. This codes for CASSPRDSSTEAFF.

CDR3 protein: CASSFGGNTEAFF. CDR3 sequence (DNA): TGTGCCAGCAGTTTCGGGGGCAACACTGAAGCTTTCTTT. V gene TRBV28 combines with J gene TRBJ1-1, with D tentatively TRBD1 (6 bases). CDR1 MDHEN and CDR2 SYDVKM come from the germline V gene. The V end was cut by 3 bases, the J end by 2 bases, with 7 bases between. The CDR3 is 13 residues long. The full variable domain, completed using reference TRBV28 and TRBJ1-1, is DVKVTQSSRYLVKRTGEKVFLECVQDMDHENMFWYRQDPGLGLRLIYFSYDVKMKEKGDIPEGYSVSREKKERFSLILESASTNQTSMYLCASSFGGNTEAFFGQGTRLTVV.

The chain is built from TRBV4-1 and TRBJ1-3; 8 nucleotides match TRBD1. The trim removed 0 bases at V and 8 bases at J, leaving 12 bases unmatched. Germline values: CDR1 MGHRA, CDR2 YSYEKL. This CDR3 has 17 amino acids. The CDR3 DNA reads as TGCGCCAGCAGCCAAGACCTTCCCGGGACAGGACACGACACCATATATTTT. Protein product: CASSQDLPGTGHDTIYF.